Following are 9 T cell receptor beta chains from one sample sequenced in a study of cytomegalovirus exposure and HLA in healthy donors. The PCR was carried out with 60 Vbeta primers and 13 Jbeta primers. Here immunoSEQ multiplex PCR was the method, and the copy in TCRdb shows in-frame clones only, minus some. This sample yields some 140,000 clones, of which 80% are seen a single time; 2% to 2.5% belongs to the top ten. Specimen: PBMCs. The receptors derive from a man aged 25-45 years in good health and CMV-seronegative.

The rearrangement uses TRBV28 and TRBJ2-5, with D tentatively TRBD2 (5 bases). Germline CDR1 and CDR2: MDHEN and SYDVKM. Trimming stripped 4 bases from V and 3 bases from J, with 6 bases between. This CDR3 region has 12 residues. CDR3 sequence reads: CASSWGEETQYF. The DNA of the CDR3 is TGTGCCAGCAGTTGGGGAGAAGAGACCCAGTACTTC. The full variable domain, completed using reference TRBV28 and TRBJ2-5, is DVKVTQSSRYLVKRTGEKVFLECVQDMDHENMFWYRQDPGLGLRLIYFSYDVKMKEKGDIPEGYSVSREKKERFSLILESASTNQTSMYLCASSWGEETQYFGPGTRLLVL.

V gene TRBV19 combines with J gene TRBJ1-1; D is unresolved. The CDR3 covers 16 residues. Germline CDR1 is LNHDA and CDR2 is SQIVND (reference sequence). The V gene lost 3 bases and the J gene lost 10 bases, with 24 bases spanning the gap. The CDR3 loop reads CASSISSSHRRAGAFF. DNA for the CDR3: TGTGCCAGTAGTATTTCTAGCAGCCACCGGAGGGCGGGAGCTTTCTTT.

V and J are TRBV25-1 and TRBJ2-5; D is unresolved. The germline gives CDR1 MGHDK, CDR2 SYGVNS. The CDR3 is 11 amino acids. Trimming left V 8 bases short and J 2 bases short, with 6 bases between. In nucleotides, the CDR3 is TGTGCCAGCCTGTATCAAGAGACCCAGTACTTC. Amino acid sequence: CASLYQETQYF.

This sequence joins TRBV28 and TRBJ2-7; a possible D gene is TRBD1 (6 bases). Trimming removed 6 bases from V and 0 bases from J, with 9 bases in between. Germline V CDR1 and CDR2: MDHEN, SYDVKM. The CDR3 loop spans 13 amino acids. CDR3 sequence (DNA): TGTGCCAGCAGGGGGACATCCTCCTACGAGCAGTACTTC. Translating it yields CASRGTSSYEQYF.

J is TRBJ2-7 and V is TRBV15; D might be TRBD2 (6 bases). Trimming took 1 base from V and 5 from J, leaving 21 bases between them. From germline, CDR1 is LNHNV and CDR2 YYDKDF (reference sequence). The CDR3 consists of 17 residues. DNA for the CDR3: TGTGCCACCAGCAGAGGTCGTGGGGAGGTCGAGGGCAACGAGCAGTACTTC. Amino acid sequence: CATSRGRGEVEGNEQYF.

The chain couples TRBV7-9 to TRBJ2-5; 14 nucleotides line up with TRBD2. The CDR3 has 16 amino acids. The germline V gene encodes CDR1 SEHNR and CDR2 FQNEAQ (reference sequence). The junction had 10 bases not matched to a gene; V was cut back by 8 bases and J by 5 bases. The CDR3 nucleotides are TGTGCCAGCGCCCCGGGACTAGCGGGAGTTGGTGAGACCCAGTACTTC. It specifies CASAPGLAGVGETQYF.

The rearrangement uses TRBV5-6 and TRBJ2-3, with 7 bases lining up with TRBD1. Germline loops: CDR1 SGHDT, CDR2 YYEEEE. The CDR3 spans 15 residues. After removal of 0 bases from V and 8 bases from J, the junction contained 9 bases not matched to a gene. The DNA for the CDR3 is TGTGCCAGCAGCTTGGCCGAGAGGGGGCTAGGTACGCAGTATTTT. Amino acids: CASSLAERGLGTQYF. The whole variable domain, filled in from reference TRBV5-6 and TRBJ2-3, reads DAGVTQSPTHLIKTRGQQVTLRCSPKSGHDTVSWYQQALGQGPQFIFQYYEEEERQRGNFPDRFSGHQFPNYSSELNVNALLLGDSALYLCASSLAERGLGTQYFGPGTRLTVL.

This chain connects TRBV28 to TRBJ2-1; 8 bases agree with TRBD2. The germline CDR1 and CDR2 sequences are MDHEN and SYDVKM. The CDR3 sequence is 11 residues long. The CDR3 here is CGTSGNNEQFF. The CDR3 DNA reads as TGTGGCACTAGCGGTAACAATGAGCAGTTCTTC.

This chain links TRBV19 with TRBJ1-5, with 7 bases matching TRBD1. Germline CDR1 is LNHDA and CDR2 is SQIVND (reference sequence). The CDR3 consists of 17 residues. J gave up 9 bases and V 9 bases, and 23 bases lay outside the gene matches. The CDR3: CASGPAYSGGGEPPQHF. The CDR3 DNA is TGTGCCAGCGGACCCGCATACTCTGGAGGGGGCGAGCCGCCCCAGCATTTT.